This T cell receptor (beta chain) was retrieved from a study of T cells in Graves' hyperthyroidism and ophthalmopathy. Study context: Before treatment of any kind, peripheral blood was taken at initial diagnosis.

Progressors' blood was drawn at hyperthyroidism diagnosis, before ophthalmopathy symptoms. This CDR3 is 20 amino acids long. The junction had 16 bases not matched to a gene; V was cut back by 0 bases and J by 4 bases. CDR1 and CDR2 from the germline V gene are MGHRA and YSYEKL. Amplified regions were TCR beta CDR3 sequences from RNA transcripts. In the first-round RT-PCR of the TCR CDR3, the HTBI primer set was used. TCRdb redid the calling of the multiplex PCR reads with MiXCR, one entry per CDR3 protein. The sample records about 290,000 distinct CDR3 sequences, around 15% being singletons. The TCR originated in a woman in her 50s with Graves' hyperthyroidism that later progressed to Graves' ophthalmopathy. The sample was blood. The V and J genes are TRBV4-1 and TRBJ2-3, with 10 positions matching TRBD2. The CDR3 DNA reads as TGCGCCAGCAGCCAAGAACCCCCATTCCTCCTAGCGGGAGCGGCAGATACGCAGTATTTT. This gives the protein CASSQEPPFLLAGAADTQYF.